This is a list of T cell receptor beta chains from one sample in a study of siplizumab effects on memory and regulatory T cells. Clones were sequenced by immunoSEQ multiplex PCR, and TCRdb holds only the in-frame ones, with some missing. Of tens of thousands of clones in the sample, roughly 85% were seen once. The sample comprised memory CD4+ T cells sorted from blood. Receptors were obtained from a human donor in good health. Each CDR3 is given with its conserved first and last residue.

TRBV6-5	TRBJ2-7	CASSPRLAGGYEQYF
TRBV6-6	TRBJ1-2	CASSTSSGTARF
TRBV4-2	TRBJ1-2	CASSQELIPLNSGYTF
TRBV6-1	TRBJ1-2	CASSGGQGIYGYTF
TRBV4-1	TRBJ2-5	CASSPISGGRETQYF
TRBV10-3	TRBJ2-3	CAISAGDRTFSDTQYF
TRBV25-1	TRBJ2-5	CASRPPQGPQETQYF
TRBV5-8	TRBJ1-5	CASSTRQGDQPQHF
TRBV7-9	TRBJ2-5	CASSAPGQGMETQYF
TRBV9	TRBJ2-5	CASSARQETQYF
TRBV7-2	TRBJ1-2	CASSAIQGTGYTF
TRBV7-8	TRBJ1-4	CASSLETGGTGEKLFF
TRBV6-1	TRBJ2-5	CASSKAGAQETQYF
TRBV5-1	TRBJ1-2	CASSFGGQEYGYTF
TRBV6-5	TRBJ1-6	CASSAYGTGPSPLHF
TRBV27	TRBJ2-5	CASRRGTKETQYF